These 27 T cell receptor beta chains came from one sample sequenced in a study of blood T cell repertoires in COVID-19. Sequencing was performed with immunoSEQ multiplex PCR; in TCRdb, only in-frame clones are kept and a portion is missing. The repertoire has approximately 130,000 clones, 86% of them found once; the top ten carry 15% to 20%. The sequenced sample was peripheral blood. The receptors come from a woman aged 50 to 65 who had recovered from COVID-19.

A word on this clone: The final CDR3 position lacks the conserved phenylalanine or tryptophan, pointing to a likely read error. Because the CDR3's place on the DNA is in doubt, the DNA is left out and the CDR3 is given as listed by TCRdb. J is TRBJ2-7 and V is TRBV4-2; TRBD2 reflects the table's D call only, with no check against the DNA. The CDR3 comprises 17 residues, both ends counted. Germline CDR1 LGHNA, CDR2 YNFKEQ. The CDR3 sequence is CASSQVFRTSGRAALTL.

The CDR3, as DNA: TGCAGCGTTGATTCCCAGCGGGGGGTAACGCAGTATTTT. Its protein is CSVDSQRGVTQYF. The gene calls are TRBV29-1 and TRBJ2-3; 9 positions match TRBD2. J gave up 9 bases and V 3 bases, and 7 bases lay outside the gene matches. Germline V CDR1 and CDR2: SQVTM, ANQGSEA. The CDR3 is 13 residues long.

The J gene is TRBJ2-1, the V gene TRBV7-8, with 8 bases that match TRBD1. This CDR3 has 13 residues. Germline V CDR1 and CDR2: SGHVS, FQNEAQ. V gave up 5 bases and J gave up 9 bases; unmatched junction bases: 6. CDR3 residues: CASSPPGTGEQFF. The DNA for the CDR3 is TGTGCCAGCAGCCCACCCGGGACAGGTGAGCAGTTCTTC. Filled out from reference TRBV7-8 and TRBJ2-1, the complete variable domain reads GAGVSQSPRYKVAKRGQDVALRCDPISGHVSLFWYQQALGQGPEFLTYFQNEAQLDKSGLPSDRFFAERPEGSVSTLKIQRTQQEDSAVYLCASSPPGTGEQFFGPGTRLTVL.

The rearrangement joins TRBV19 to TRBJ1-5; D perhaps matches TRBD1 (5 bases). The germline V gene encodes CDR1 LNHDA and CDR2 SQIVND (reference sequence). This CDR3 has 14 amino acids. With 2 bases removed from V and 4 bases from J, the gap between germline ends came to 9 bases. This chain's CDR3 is CASSIRGPNQPQHF. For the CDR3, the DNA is TGTGCCAGTAGTATAAGGGGTCCTAATCAGCCCCAGCATTTT.

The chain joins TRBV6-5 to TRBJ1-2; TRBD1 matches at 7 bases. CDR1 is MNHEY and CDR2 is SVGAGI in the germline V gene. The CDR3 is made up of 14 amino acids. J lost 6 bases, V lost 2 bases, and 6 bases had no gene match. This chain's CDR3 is CASSYPRQGDGYTF. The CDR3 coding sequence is TGTGCCAGCAGTTACCCCAGACAGGGAGATGGCTACACCTTC.

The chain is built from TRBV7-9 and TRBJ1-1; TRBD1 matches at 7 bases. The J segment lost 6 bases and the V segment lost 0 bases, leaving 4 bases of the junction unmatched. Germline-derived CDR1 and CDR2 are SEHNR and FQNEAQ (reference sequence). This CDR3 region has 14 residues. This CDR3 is CASSLAIRGAEAFF. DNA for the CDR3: TGTGCCAGCAGCTTAGCAATCAGGGGGGCTGAAGCTTTCTTT.

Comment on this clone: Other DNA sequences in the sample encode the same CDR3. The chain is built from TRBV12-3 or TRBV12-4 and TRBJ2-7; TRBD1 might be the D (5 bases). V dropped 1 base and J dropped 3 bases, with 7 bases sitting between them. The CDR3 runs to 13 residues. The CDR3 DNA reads TGTGCCAGCAGTTTAGACAGGTACTACGAGCAGTACTTC. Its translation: CASSLDRYYEQYF.

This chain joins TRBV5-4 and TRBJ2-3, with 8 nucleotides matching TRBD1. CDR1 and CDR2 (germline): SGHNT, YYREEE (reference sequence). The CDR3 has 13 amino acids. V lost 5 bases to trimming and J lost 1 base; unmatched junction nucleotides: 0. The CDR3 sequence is CASRTGGTDTQYF. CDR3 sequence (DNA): TGTGCCAGCAGGACAGGGGGCACAGATACGCAGTATTTT.

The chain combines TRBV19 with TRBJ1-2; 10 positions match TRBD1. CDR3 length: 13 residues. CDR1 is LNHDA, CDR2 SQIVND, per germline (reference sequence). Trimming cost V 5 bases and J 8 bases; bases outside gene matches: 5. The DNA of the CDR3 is TGTGCCAGTAGTTCGAGGACAGGGGGAGGCTACACCTTC. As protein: CASSSRTGGGYTF. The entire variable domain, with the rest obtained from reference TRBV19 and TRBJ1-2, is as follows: DGGITQSPKYLFRKEGQNVTLSCEQNLNHDAMYWYRQDPGQGLRLIYYSQIVNDFQKGDIAEGYSVSREKKESFPLTVTSAQKNPTAFYLCASSSRTGGGYTFGSGTRLTVV.

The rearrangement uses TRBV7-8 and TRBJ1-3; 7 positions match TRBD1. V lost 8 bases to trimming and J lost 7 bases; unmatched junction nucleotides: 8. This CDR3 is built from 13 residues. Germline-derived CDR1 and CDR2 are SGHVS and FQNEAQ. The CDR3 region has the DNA TGTGCCAGCGCTAAGACAGGGTGGAACACCATATATTTT. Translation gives CASAKTGWNTIYF. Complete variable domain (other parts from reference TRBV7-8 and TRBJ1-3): GAGVSQSPRYKVAKRGQDVALRCDPISGHVSLFWYQQALGQGPEFLTYFQNEAQLDKSGLPSDRFFAERPEGSVSTLKIQRTQQEDSAVYLCASAKTGWNTIYFGEGSWLTVV.

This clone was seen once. CDR3 loop: CASRARLAGANYNEQFF. The CDR3 DNA is TGTGCCAGCAGGGCTAGACTAGCGGGGGCTAACTACAATGAGCAGTTCTTC. The V gene is TRBV3-1 (or the pseudogene TRBV3-2), the J gene TRBJ2-1; 12 positions agree with TRBD2. The germline gives CDR1 LGHDT, CDR2 YNNKEL (reference sequence). The CDR3 contains 17 residues. V trimming: 6 bases; J trimming: 3 bases; junction bases outside the gene matches: 9.

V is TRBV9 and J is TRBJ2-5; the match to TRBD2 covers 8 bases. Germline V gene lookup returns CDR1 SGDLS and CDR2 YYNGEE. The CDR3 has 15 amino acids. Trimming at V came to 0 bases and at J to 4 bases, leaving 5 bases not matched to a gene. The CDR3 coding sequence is TGTGCCAGCAGCGTAGAAGCGGGAGTAGGAGAGACCCAGTACTTC. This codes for CASSVEAGVGETQYF.

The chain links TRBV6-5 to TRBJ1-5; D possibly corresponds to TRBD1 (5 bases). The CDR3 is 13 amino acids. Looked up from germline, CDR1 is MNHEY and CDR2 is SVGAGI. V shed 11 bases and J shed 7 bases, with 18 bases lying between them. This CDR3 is CAVSPGGYQPQHF. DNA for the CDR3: TGTGCCGTATCTCCGGGGGGTTACCAGCCCCAGCATTTT.

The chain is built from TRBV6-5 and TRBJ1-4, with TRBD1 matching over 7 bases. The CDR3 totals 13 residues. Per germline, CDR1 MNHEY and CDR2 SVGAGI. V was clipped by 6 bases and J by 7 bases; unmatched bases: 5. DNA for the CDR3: TGTGCCAGCAGGAACGACAGGGTTGAAAAACTGTTTTTT. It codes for CASRNDRVEKLFF.

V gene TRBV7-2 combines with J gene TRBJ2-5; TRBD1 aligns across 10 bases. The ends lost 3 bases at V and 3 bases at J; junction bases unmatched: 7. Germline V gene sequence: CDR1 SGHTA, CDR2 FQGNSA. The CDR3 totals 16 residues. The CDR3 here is CASSFQGGQGKETQYF. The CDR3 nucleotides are TGTGCCAGCAGCTTTCAGGGGGGACAGGGGAAAGAGACCCAGTACTTC.

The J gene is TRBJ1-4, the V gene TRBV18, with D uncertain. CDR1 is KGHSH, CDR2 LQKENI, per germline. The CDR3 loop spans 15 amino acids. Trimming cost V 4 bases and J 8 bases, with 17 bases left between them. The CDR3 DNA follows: TGTGCCAGCTCACGGGAGAGGCAGAACTTCGAAAAACTGTTTTTT. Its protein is CASSRERQNFEKLFF.

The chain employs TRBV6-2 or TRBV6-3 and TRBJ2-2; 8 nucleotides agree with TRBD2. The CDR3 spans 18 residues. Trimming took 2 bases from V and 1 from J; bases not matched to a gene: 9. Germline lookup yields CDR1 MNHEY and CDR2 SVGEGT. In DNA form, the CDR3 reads TGTGCCAGCAGTTACCCCCACCAACTAGCGGTGAACACCGGGGAGCTGTTTTTT. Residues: CASSYPHQLAVNTGELFF.

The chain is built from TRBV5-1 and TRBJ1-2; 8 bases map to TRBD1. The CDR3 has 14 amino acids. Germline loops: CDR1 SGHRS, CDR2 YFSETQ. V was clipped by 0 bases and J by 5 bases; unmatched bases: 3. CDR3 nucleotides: TGCGCCAGCAGCTTGGAAAGGACAGGGTATGGCTACACCTTC. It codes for CASSLERTGYGYTF.

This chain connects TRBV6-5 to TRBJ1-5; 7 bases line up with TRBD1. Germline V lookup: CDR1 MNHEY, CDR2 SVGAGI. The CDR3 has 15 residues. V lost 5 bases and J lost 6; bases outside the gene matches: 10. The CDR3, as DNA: TGTGCCAGCAGTCCGACAGGGACATCAAGTCAGCCCCAGCATTTT. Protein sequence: CASSPTGTSSQPQHF.

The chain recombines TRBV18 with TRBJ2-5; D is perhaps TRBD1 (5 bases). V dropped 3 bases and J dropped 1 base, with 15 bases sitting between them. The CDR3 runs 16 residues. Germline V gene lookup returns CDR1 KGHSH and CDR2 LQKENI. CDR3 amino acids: CASSPQAMDIQETQYF. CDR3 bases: TGTGCCAGCTCACCCCAAGCGATGGACATCCAAGAGACCCAGTACTTC. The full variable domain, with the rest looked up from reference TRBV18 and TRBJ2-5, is NAGVMQNPRHLVRRRGQEARLRCSPMKGHSHVYWYRQLPEEGLKFMVYLQKENIIDESGMPKERFSAEFPKEGPSILRIQQVVRGDSAAYFCASSPQAMDIQETQYFGPGTRLLVL.

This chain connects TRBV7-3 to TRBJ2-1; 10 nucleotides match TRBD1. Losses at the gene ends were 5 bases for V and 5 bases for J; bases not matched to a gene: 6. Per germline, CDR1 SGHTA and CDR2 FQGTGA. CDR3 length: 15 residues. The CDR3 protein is CASSNPGQGHNEQFF. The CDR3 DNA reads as TGTGCCAGCAGCAACCCGGGACAGGGGCACAATGAGCAGTTCTTC.

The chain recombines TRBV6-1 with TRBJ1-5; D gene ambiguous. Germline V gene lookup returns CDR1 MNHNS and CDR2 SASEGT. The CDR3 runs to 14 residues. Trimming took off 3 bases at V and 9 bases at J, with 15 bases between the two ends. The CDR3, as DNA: TGTGCCAGCAGTGACGCCACGGAGCCGGGGCCCCAGCATTTT. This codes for CASSDATEPGPQHF.

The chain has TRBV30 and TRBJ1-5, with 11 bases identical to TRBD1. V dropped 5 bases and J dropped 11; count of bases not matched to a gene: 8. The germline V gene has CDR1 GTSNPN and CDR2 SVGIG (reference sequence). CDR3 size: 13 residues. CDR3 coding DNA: TGTGCCTGGCAAGGACGGGGACAGGGGGCCCAGCATTTT. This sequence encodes CAWQGRGQGAQHF.

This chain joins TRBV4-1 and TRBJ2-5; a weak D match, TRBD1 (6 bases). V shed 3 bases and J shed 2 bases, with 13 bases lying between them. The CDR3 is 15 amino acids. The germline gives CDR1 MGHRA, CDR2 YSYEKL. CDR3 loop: CASSHHGTTQETQYF. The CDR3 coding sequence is TGCGCCAGCAGCCATCATGGGACAACTCAAGAGACCCAGTACTTC.

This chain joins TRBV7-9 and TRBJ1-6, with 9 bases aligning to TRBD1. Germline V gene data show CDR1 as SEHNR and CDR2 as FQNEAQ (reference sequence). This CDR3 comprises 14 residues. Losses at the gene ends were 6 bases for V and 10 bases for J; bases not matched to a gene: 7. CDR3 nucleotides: TGTGCCAGCAGGGTACAGGGGGCTTCCTCACCCCTCCACTTT. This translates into CASRVQGASSPLHF. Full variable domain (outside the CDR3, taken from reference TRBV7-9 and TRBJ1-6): DTGVSQNPRHKITKRGQNVTFRCDPISEHNRLYWYRQTLGQGPEFLTYFQNEAQLEKSRLLSDRFSAERPKGSFSTLEIQRTEQGDSAMYLCASRVQGASSPLHFGNGTRLTVT.

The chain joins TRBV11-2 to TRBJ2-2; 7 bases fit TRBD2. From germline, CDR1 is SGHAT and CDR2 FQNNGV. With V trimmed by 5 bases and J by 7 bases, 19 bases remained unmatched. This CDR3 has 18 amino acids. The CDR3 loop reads CASSPRPPTGGGVGELFF. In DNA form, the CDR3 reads TGTGCCAGCAGCCCTAGACCCCCCACCGGGGGAGGGGTCGGGGAGCTGTTTTTT.

The CDR3 is CASSYDRVRTEAFF. The CDR3 DNA follows: TGTGCCAGCAGTTACGACAGGGTCCGGACTGAAGCTTTCTTT. This rearrangement joins TRBV6-5 to TRBJ1-1; 7 nucleotides line up with TRBD1. The length of the CDR3 is 14 residues. Trimming removed 2 bases from V and 5 bases from J; junction bases left unmatched: 5. Germline CDR1 and CDR2: MNHEY and SVGAGI.